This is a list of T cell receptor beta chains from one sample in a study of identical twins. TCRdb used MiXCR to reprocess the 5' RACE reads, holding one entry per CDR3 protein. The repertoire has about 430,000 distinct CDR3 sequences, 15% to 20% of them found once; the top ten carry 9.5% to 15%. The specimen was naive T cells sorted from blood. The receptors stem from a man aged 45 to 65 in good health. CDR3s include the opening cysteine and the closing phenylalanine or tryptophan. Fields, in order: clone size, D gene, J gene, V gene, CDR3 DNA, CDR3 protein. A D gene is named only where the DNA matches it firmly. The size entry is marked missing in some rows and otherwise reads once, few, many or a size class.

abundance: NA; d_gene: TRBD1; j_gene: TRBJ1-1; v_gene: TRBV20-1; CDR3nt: TGCAGTGCTAGAGAAACGGGACAGCAGAACACTGAAGCTTTCTTT; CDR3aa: CSARETGQQNTEAFF
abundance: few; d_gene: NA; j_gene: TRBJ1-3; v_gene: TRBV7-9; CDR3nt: TGTGCCAGCAGCGAGGACCAATCCGGAAACACCATATATTTT; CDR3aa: CASSEDQSGNTIYF
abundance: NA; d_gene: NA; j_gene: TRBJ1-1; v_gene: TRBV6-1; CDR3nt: TGTGCCAGCAGTAGTAGTGTACGGTACACTGAAGCTTTCTTT; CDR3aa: CASSSSVRYTEAFF
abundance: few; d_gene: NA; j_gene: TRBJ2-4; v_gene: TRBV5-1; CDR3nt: TGCGCCAGCAGCTTGGACGGGGGCGTCAAAAACATTCAGTACTTC; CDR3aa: CASSLDGGVKNIQYF
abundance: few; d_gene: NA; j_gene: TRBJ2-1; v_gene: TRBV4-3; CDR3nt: TGCGCCAGCAGCCAAGGGTTTAGCTCCTACAATGAGCAGTTCTTC; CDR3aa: CASSQGFSSYNEQFF
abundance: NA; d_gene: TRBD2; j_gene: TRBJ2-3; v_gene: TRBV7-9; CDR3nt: TGTGCCAGCGGCCAAGCGGGGGGGACAGATACGCAGTATTTT; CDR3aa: CASGQAGGTDTQYF
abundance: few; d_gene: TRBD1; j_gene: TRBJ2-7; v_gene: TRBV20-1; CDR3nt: TGCAGTGCGGGTCCCGGGACAGGGAGGGACGAGCAGTACTTC; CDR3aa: CSAGPGTGRDEQYF
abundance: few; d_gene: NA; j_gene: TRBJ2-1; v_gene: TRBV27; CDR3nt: TGTGCCAGCAAGGTTCGCCGGACAACACAACACAATGAGCAGTTCTTC; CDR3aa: CASKVRRTTQHNEQFF
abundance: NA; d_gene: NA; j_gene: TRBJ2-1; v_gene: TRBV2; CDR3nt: TGTGCCAGCAAGTCACCTCCCCACAATGAGCAGTTCTTC; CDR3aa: CASKSPPHNEQFF
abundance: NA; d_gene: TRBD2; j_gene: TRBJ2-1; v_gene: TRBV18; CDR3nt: TGTGCCAGCTCACTTATCCTCGGTGGGGAGGGGAATGAGCAGTTCTTC; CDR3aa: CASSLILGGEGNEQFF